What follows are 5 T cell receptor beta chains derived from one specimen sequenced in a study of OX40 agonist ivuxolimab in advanced cancers. Using immunoSEQ multiplex PCR, the repertoire was profiled, and TCRdb retains in-frame clones only, with some absent. The sample carries tens of thousands of clones, 65% to 85% recorded once. The sequencing used CD4+ or CD8+ T cells sorted from blood, collected in a trial of the OX40 agonist ivuxolimab. The source is an adult with an advanced solid tumor such as melanoma, head and neck, liver or kidney cancer.

The V and J genes are TRBV5-4 and TRBJ2-3; tentative D call: TRBD1 (5 bases). Trimming stripped 4 bases from V and 2 bases from J, with 14 bases between. Germline lookup yields CDR1 SGHNT and CDR2 YYREEE (reference sequence). The CDR3 is 15 amino acids. The CDR3 reads CASSRDATATDTQYF. The CDR3 bases are TGTGCCAGCAGCCGCGACGCGACAGCCACAGATACGCAGTATTTT.

The chain carries TRBV19 and TRBJ2-7; 8 bases fit TRBD1. Looked up from germline, CDR1 is LNHDA and CDR2 is SQIVND (reference sequence). There are 15 residues in the CDR3. The V and J ends lost 4 bases and 3 bases, in that order; junction bases with no gene match: 8. The CDR3 protein is CASSKGQVSLYEQYF. The CDR3 DNA reads TGTGCCAGTAGTAAGGGACAGGTGTCTCTCTACGAGCAGTACTTC.

This chain links TRBV11-2 with TRBJ2-2; 8 nucleotides align to TRBD1. Germline V lookup: CDR1 SGHAT, CDR2 FQNNGV. J gave up 7 bases and V 5 bases, and 6 bases lay outside the gene matches. The CDR3 covers 14 residues. The CDR3 DNA is TGTGCCAGCAGCCCTAGGACAGGGAACGGGGAGCTGTTTTTT. It is translated as CASSPRTGNGELFF.

The rearrangement joins TRBV7-8 to TRBJ1-2, with a possible D match to TRBD1 (5 bases). V was shortened by 5 bases and J by 7 bases, with 17 bases between the two germline ends. This CDR3 is 14 amino acids long. Per germline, CDR1 SGHVS and CDR2 FQNEAQ. CDR3 in amino acids: CASSVGGAMGGYTF. CDR3 DNA sequence: TGTGCCAGCAGCGTTGGAGGGGCCATGGGTGGCTACACCTTC.

The V and J genes are TRBV6-1 and TRBJ1-2; no firm D call. In germline, CDR1 is MNHNS, CDR2 SASEGT. This CDR3 is built from 12 residues. V was clipped by 5 bases and J by 13 bases, with 17 bases between them. The DNA for the CDR3 is TGTGCCAGCAGTACACTGCGGGAAGTCTGCACCTTC. Residues: CASSTLREVCTF.